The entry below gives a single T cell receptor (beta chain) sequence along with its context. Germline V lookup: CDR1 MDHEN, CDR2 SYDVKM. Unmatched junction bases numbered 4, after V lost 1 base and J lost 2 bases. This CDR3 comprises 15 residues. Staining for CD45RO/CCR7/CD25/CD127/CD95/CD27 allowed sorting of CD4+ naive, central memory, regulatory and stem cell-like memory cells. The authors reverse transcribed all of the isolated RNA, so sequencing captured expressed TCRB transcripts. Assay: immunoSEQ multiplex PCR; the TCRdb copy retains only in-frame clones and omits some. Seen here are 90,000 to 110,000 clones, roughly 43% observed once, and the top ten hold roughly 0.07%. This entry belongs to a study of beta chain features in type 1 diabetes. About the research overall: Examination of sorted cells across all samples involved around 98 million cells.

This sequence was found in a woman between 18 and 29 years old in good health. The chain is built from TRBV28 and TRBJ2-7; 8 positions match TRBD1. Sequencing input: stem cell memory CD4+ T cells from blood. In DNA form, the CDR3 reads TGTGCCAGCAGTTTATCTGGGACAGGACCCTACGAGCAGTACTTC. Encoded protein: CASSLSGTGPYEQYF. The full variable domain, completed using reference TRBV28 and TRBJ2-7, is DVKVTQSSRYLVKRTGEKVFLECVQDMDHENMFWYRQDPGLGLRLIYFSYDVKMKEKGDIPEGYSVSREKKERFSLILESASTNQTSMYLCASSLSGTGPYEQYFGPGTRLTVT.